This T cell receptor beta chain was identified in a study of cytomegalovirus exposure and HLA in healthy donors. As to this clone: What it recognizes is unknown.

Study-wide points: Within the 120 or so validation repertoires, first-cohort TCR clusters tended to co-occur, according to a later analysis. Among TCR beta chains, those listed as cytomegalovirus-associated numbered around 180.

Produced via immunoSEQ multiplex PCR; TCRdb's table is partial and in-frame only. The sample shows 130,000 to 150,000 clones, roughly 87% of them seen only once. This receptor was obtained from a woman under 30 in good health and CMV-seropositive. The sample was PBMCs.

CDR3 in amino acids: CASSSQRGDRETQYF. CDR3 DNA: TGTGCCAGCAGCTCGCAGCGGGGGGACCGAGAGACCCAGTACTTC. The chain employs TRBV5-4 and TRBJ2-5, with 9 nucleotides matching TRBD2. CDR3 length equals 15 residues. Trimming at V came to 3 bases and at J to 4 bases, leaving 7 bases not matched to a gene. Germline loops: CDR1 SGHNT, CDR2 YYREEE (reference sequence).